The rows below give T cell receptor beta chains drawn from one sample of a study of blood T cell dynamics during melanoma immunotherapy. Clones were read by immunoSEQ multiplex PCR, and TCRdb kept only the in-frame ones, dropping some. The repertoire holds about 11,000 clones, with around 80% as singletons. The sample in question was blood, obtained from a patient treated with checkpoint blockade. These receptors all stem from a human donor with melanoma. The CDR3 runs from the conserved cysteine through the conserved F or W. D genes are given only for firm matches. The size of a clone is reported for some rows only, either as once, few or many, or as a class for expanded clones.

j_call	clone_size	cdr3_length	d_call	v_call	cdr3_nt	cdr3_aa
TRBJ2-7	-	16	TRBD1	TRBV18	TGTGCCAGCTCACCCCCCGGGACAGGGAGCCCCTACGAGCAGTACTTC	CASSPPGTGSPYEQYF
TRBJ2-2	-	14	-	TRBV7-3	TGTGCCAGCAGCGAGACCGGGAGCACCGGGGAGCTGTTTTTT	CASSETGSTGELFF
TRBJ2-3	once	15	TRBD1	TRBV5-1	TGCGCCAGCCGGAGAGTGGGACAGAGCACAGATACGCAGTATTTT	CASRRVGQSTDTQYF
TRBJ1-1	few	15	TRBD1	TRBV10-3	TGTGCCATCAGTGAGTCGGGACAGGGAAACACTGAAGCTTTCTTT	CAISESGQGNTEAFF
TRBJ1-4	-	15	TRBD1	TRBV28	TGTGCCAGCATCCCACAAACAGGGGGCGCGCAAAAACTGTTTTTT	CASIPQTGGAQKLFF
TRBJ2-7	-	15	TRBD2	TRBV14	TGTGCCAGCCGAAGTCGGCGGGAGGACTCCTACGAGCAGTACTTC	CASRSRREDSYEQYF
TRBJ1-1	few	14	-	TRBV10-3	TGTGCCATCAGCTTACAGGGAGGTGGGACTGAAGCTTTCTTT	CAISLQGGGTEAFF
TRBJ1-1	-	13	-	TRBV6-6	TGTGCCAGCAGTTCGGAGCGCAGGACCGAAGCTTTCTTT	CASSSERRTEAFF
TRBJ2-7	-	15	-	TRBV28	TGTGCCAGCAGTCCCACAGGGGAGGTGCGGCGCGAGCAGTACTTC	CASSPTGEVRREQYF
TRBJ1-2	-	12	TRBD1	TRBV6-1	TGTGCCAGCAGTGAGACAGGGCATGGCTACACCTTC	CASSETGHGYTF
TRBJ1-2	-	14	-	TRBV6-5	TGTGCCAGCAGTTACGTAGCGGGGACTTTTGGCTACACCTTC	CASSYVAGTFGYTF
TRBJ2-3	-	15	TRBD1	TRBV5-4	TGTGCCAGCAGCTTGATGGACAGGGTTACAGATACGCAGTATTTT	CASSLMDRVTDTQYF
TRBJ1-2	-	14	TRBD1	TRBV5-6	TGTGCCAGCAGCTTTGGACAGGGGTACTATGGCTACACCTTC	CASSFGQGYYGYTF
TRBJ2-1	-	16	TRBD2	TRBV11-2	TGTGCCAGCAGCCGACTAGCGGGGGGGCGGGACAATGAGCAGTTCTTC	CASSRLAGGRDNEQFF
TRBJ1-5	-	15	TRBD1	TRBV4-1	TGCGCCAGCAGCCAAGGGGTAGGGGGCAGTCAGCCCCAGCATTTT	CASSQGVGGSQPQHF
TRBJ2-7	once	13	-	TRBV5-8	TGTGCCAGCAGCTTCGATACTAACTACGAGCAGTACTTC	CASSFDTNYEQYF
TRBJ2-5	-	13	-	TRBV6-1	TGTGCCAGCAGTATAAGGGGACAAGAGACCCAGTACTTC	CASSIRGQETQYF